The rows below give T cell receptor beta chains drawn from one sample of a study of shared clonotypes between healthy human individuals. Method: immunoSEQ multiplex PCR; TCRdb's copy keeps in-frame clones and lacks some. The profile covers some 2,100,000 clones, with about 92% appearing a single time and over 1.5% taken by the ten largest. Sequences were obtained from naive CD8+ T cells from PBMCs. These receptors all come from a man younger than 35 in good health. Some clones in this sample may be carry-over from other donors' samples. The CDR3 runs from the conserved cysteine through the conserved F or W. A D gene is named only where the DNA matches it firmly. Not every row has a clone size; where given, it reads once, few, many or a size class.

v_call: TRBV5-6; j_call: TRBJ1-5; d_call: -; clone_size: -; cdr3_aa: CASSWGSNQPQHF; cdr3_nt: TGTGCCAGCAGCTGGGGAAGCAATCAGCCCCAGCATTTT
v_call: TRBV5-4; j_call: TRBJ2-7; d_call: -; clone_size: -; cdr3_aa: CASSPRTADYEQYF; cdr3_nt: TGTGCCAGCAGCCCTCGGACAGCCGACTACGAGCAGTACTTC
v_call: TRBV28; j_call: TRBJ1-2; d_call: -; clone_size: -; cdr3_aa: CASSPSSDRWGYGYTF; cdr3_nt: TGTGCCAGCAGCCCCTCCTCCGACAGGTGGGGCTATGGCTACACCTTC
v_call: TRBV5-1; j_call: TRBJ2-6; d_call: -; clone_size: once; cdr3_aa: CASSLVRGGSGANVLTF; cdr3_nt: TGCGCCAGCAGCCTGGTGAGGGGAGGCTCTGGGGCCAACGTCCTGACTTTC
v_call: TRBV11-2; j_call: TRBJ2-5; d_call: -; clone_size: -; cdr3_aa: CASSPLPLGSQYF; cdr3_nt: TGTGCCAGCAGCCCCCTCCCCCTAGGAAGCCAGTACTTC
v_call: TRBV27; j_call: TRBJ2-1; d_call: TRBD2; clone_size: -; cdr3_aa: CASGGSYNEQFF; cdr3_nt: TGTGCCTCGGGGGGCTCCTACAATGAGCAGTTCTTC
v_call: TRBV30; j_call: TRBJ1-2; d_call: -; clone_size: -; cdr3_aa: CAWSPNRQANYGYTF; cdr3_nt: TGTGCCTGGAGTCCAAACCGACAGGCTAACTATGGCTACACCTTC
v_call: TRBV27; j_call: TRBJ1-1; d_call: -; clone_size: -; cdr3_aa: CASSLWLGGRDTEAFF; cdr3_nt: TGTGCCAGCAGTTTATGGTTAGGGGGGCGGGACACTGAAGCTTTCTTT
v_call: TRBV28; j_call: TRBJ2-7; d_call: TRBD1; clone_size: -; cdr3_aa: CASRTGVWSYEQYF; cdr3_nt: TGTGCCAGCAGGACAGGGGTTTGGTCCTACGAGCAGTACTTC
v_call: TRBV28; j_call: TRBJ2-7; d_call: -; clone_size: once; cdr3_aa: CASSPRGAESSYEQYF; cdr3_nt: TGTGCCAGCAGCCCCAGGGGCGCAGAAAGCTCCTACGAGCAGTACTTC
v_call: TRBV10-2; j_call: TRBJ2-7; d_call: -; clone_size: -; cdr3_aa: CASSPGTHEQYF; cdr3_nt: TGCGCCAGCAGTCCGGGAACCCACGAGCAGTACTTC
v_call: TRBV11-3; j_call: TRBJ2-5; d_call: -; clone_size: -; cdr3_aa: CASSDRKTETQYF; cdr3_nt: TGTGCCAGCAGCGACAGGAAAACGGAGACCCAGTACTTC
v_call: TRBV7-9; j_call: TRBJ2-1; d_call: TRBD2; clone_size: -; cdr3_aa: CASSPDGPGGGKNEQFF; cdr3_nt: TGTGCCAGCAGCCCCGACGGACCGGGAGGGGGTAAAAATGAGCAGTTCTTC
v_call: TRBV7-9; j_call: TRBJ1-4; d_call: -; clone_size: -; cdr3_aa: CASSPPGTNEKLFF; cdr3_nt: TGTGCCAGCAGCCCGCCAGGGACTAATGAAAAACTGTTTTTT
v_call: TRBV4-1; j_call: TRBJ1-5; d_call: -; clone_size: once; cdr3_aa: CASSQVGGGSNQPQHF; cdr3_nt: TGCGCCAGCAGCCAAGTGGGCGGGGGCAGCAATCAGCCCCAGCATTTT
v_call: TRBV7-8; j_call: TRBJ2-5; d_call: -; clone_size: -; cdr3_aa: CASSYPRGANQETQYF; cdr3_nt: TGTGCCAGCAGCTACCCGAGGGGAGCGAACCAAGAGACCCAGTACTTC
v_call: TRBV7-9; j_call: TRBJ2-7; d_call: -; clone_size: few; cdr3_aa: CASSRGSYEQYF; cdr3_nt: TGTGCCAGCAGCCGTGGATCCTACGAGCAGTACTTC
v_call: TRBV7-9; j_call: TRBJ2-3; d_call: -; clone_size: -; cdr3_aa: CASSLFGPSDGTDTQYF; cdr3_nt: TGTGCCAGCAGCTTATTCGGTCCTAGCGATGGGACAGATACGCAGTATTTT
v_call: TRBV28; j_call: TRBJ1-1; d_call: -; clone_size: once; cdr3_aa: CASSLILVWGSTEAFF; cdr3_nt: TGTGCCAGCAGTTTGATTTTGGTGTGGGGTTCGACTGAAGCTTTCTTT
v_call: TRBV5-1; j_call: TRBJ2-7; d_call: -; clone_size: -; cdr3_aa: CASSLDQGTNYEQYF; cdr3_nt: TGCGCCAGCAGCTTGGACCAGGGAACCAACTACGAGCAGTACTTC
v_call: TRBV7-2; j_call: TRBJ2-3; d_call: -; clone_size: -; cdr3_aa: CASSYPVGNTDTQYF; cdr3_nt: TGTGCCAGCAGCTACCCCGTGGGAAACACGGATACGCAGTATTTT
v_call: TRBV15; j_call: TRBJ2-2; d_call: -; clone_size: -; cdr3_aa: CATSRDRGATGELFF; cdr3_nt: TGTGCCACCAGCAGAGATCGGGGGGCCACCGGGGAGCTGTTTTTT
v_call: TRBV7-2; j_call: TRBJ1-2; d_call: TRBD1; clone_size: -; cdr3_aa: CASRSRQGVRGYTF; cdr3_nt: TGTGCCAGCAGGTCCCGACAGGGAGTTCGGGGCTACACCTTC
v_call: TRBV4-1; j_call: TRBJ2-7; d_call: TRBD1; clone_size: -; cdr3_aa: CASSQEHGQAYEQYF; cdr3_nt: TGCGCCAGCAGCCAAGAACATGGACAGGCCTACGAGCAGTACTTC
v_call: TRBV5-6; j_call: TRBJ1-2; d_call: -; clone_size: -; cdr3_aa: CASSHRFFAETEGYGYTF; cdr3_nt: TGTGCCAGCAGCCACCGTTTTTTTGCAGAGACAGAAGGCTATGGCTACACCTTC
v_call: TRBV6-5; j_call: TRBJ1-1; d_call: -; clone_size: once; cdr3_aa: CASSYWGGQNTEAFF; cdr3_nt: TGTGCCAGCAGTTACTGGGGGGGACAGAACACTGAAGCTTTCTTT
v_call: TRBV14; j_call: TRBJ1-1; d_call: -; clone_size: once; cdr3_aa: CASRPGGSTEAFF; cdr3_nt: TGTGCCAGCAGACCCGGGGGCAGCACTGAAGCTTTCTTT
v_call: TRBV28; j_call: TRBJ2-5; d_call: TRBD1; clone_size: -; cdr3_aa: CASSMGTGLQETQYF; cdr3_nt: TGTGCCAGCAGTATGGGGACAGGCCTCCAAGAGACCCAGTACTTC
v_call: TRBV6-6; j_call: TRBJ2-7; d_call: TRBD1; clone_size: once; cdr3_aa: CASSDTTGVEQYF; cdr3_nt: TGTGCCAGCAGTGACACGACAGGGGTCGAGCAGTACTTC
v_call: TRBV27; j_call: TRBJ2-5; d_call: -; clone_size: -; cdr3_aa: CASSLSLGQHQETQYF; cdr3_nt: TGTGCCAGCAGTTTATCTCTGGGACAACACCAAGAGACCCAGTACTTC
v_call: TRBV5-5; j_call: TRBJ2-2; d_call: TRBD2; clone_size: -; cdr3_aa: CASSSGLADTGELFF; cdr3_nt: TGTGCCAGCAGCTCGGGACTAGCGGACACCGGGGAGCTGTTTTTT
v_call: TRBV4-3; j_call: TRBJ1-2; d_call: -; clone_size: -; cdr3_aa: CASSQSSGAPSGYTF; cdr3_nt: TGCGCCAGCAGCCAAAGTTCAGGGGCCCCCTCGGGCTACACCTTC
v_call: TRBV5-6; j_call: TRBJ1-2; d_call: TRBD1; clone_size: -; cdr3_aa: CASSTTGVNYGYTF; cdr3_nt: TGTGCCAGCAGCACGACAGGGGTTAACTATGGCTACACCTTC
v_call: TRBV15; j_call: TRBJ2-1; d_call: -; clone_size: -; cdr3_aa: CATSRDIRPSASNEQFF; cdr3_nt: TGTGCCACCAGCAGAGATATAAGGCCTAGCGCGTCCAATGAGCAGTTCTTC
v_call: TRBV5-1; j_call: TRBJ1-1; d_call: TRBD1; clone_size: -; cdr3_aa: CASSSGGAAFF; cdr3_nt: TGCGCCAGCAGCTCAGGGGGAGCAGCTTTCTTT
v_call: TRBV28; j_call: TRBJ2-2; d_call: -; clone_size: -; cdr3_aa: CASSLVNANTGELFF; cdr3_nt: TGTGCCAGCAGTTTAGTGAACGCGAACACCGGGGAGCTGTTTTTT
v_call: TRBV9; j_call: TRBJ2-1; d_call: -; clone_size: once; cdr3_aa: CASSPPAGSQPLISGDLNEQFF; cdr3_nt: TGTGCCAGCAGCCCCCCCGCCGGGTCACAGCCTTTAATCTCTGGCGACTTAAATGAGCAGTTCTTC
v_call: TRBV4-2; j_call: TRBJ2-6; d_call: TRBD1; clone_size: -; cdr3_aa: CASSQDSQGAFSEAVLTF; cdr3_nt: TGTGCCAGCAGCCAAGATTCACAGGGGGCTTTTAGTGAGGCCGTCCTGACTTTC
v_call: TRBV5-1; j_call: TRBJ2-7; d_call: TRBD2; clone_size: -; cdr3_aa: CASSRGLGNEQYF; cdr3_nt: TGCGCCAGCAGCCGGGGACTAGGGAACGAGCAGTACTTC
v_call: TRBV10-3; j_call: TRBJ2-1; d_call: -; clone_size: -; cdr3_aa: CAISESGGLTYNEQFF; cdr3_nt: TGTGCCATCAGTGAGTCCGGGGGGCTGACCTACAATGAGCAGTTCTTC
v_call: TRBV7-9; j_call: TRBJ1-5; d_call: TRBD1; clone_size: -; cdr3_aa: CASSPGTGGSNQPQHF; cdr3_nt: TGTGCCAGCAGCCCAGGGACAGGGGGTAGCAATCAGCCCCAGCATTTT
v_call: TRBV10-1; j_call: TRBJ2-2; d_call: -; clone_size: once; cdr3_aa: CASSEGYYRLGTGELFF; cdr3_nt: TGCGCCAGCAGTGAAGGGTATTACCGGCTGGGGACCGGGGAGCTGTTTTTT
v_call: TRBV6-1; j_call: TRBJ2-7; d_call: -; clone_size: -; cdr3_aa: CASSATTGRAYEQYF; cdr3_nt: TGTGCCAGCAGCGCAACGACGGGCCGAGCTTACGAGCAGTACTTC
v_call: TRBV18; j_call: TRBJ2-1; d_call: TRBD2; clone_size: -; cdr3_aa: CASSPSGRYNEQFF; cdr3_nt: TGTGCCAGCTCACCAAGCGGGAGATACAATGAGCAGTTCTTC
v_call: TRBV19; j_call: TRBJ1-1; d_call: -; clone_size: once; cdr3_aa: CASSIGQLTEAFF; cdr3_nt: TGTGCCAGTAGTATAGGCCAGCTTACTGAAGCTTTCTTT
v_call: TRBV28; j_call: TRBJ2-7; d_call: TRBD1; clone_size: -; cdr3_aa: CASSWDRGLPFIYF; cdr3_nt: TGTGCCAGCAGTTGGGACAGGGGGCTCCCCTTCATTTATTTC
v_call: TRBV19; j_call: TRBJ2-2; d_call: TRBD2; clone_size: once; cdr3_aa: CASSTTGLAGGGTGELFF; cdr3_nt: TGTGCCAGTAGTACAACGGGACTAGCGGGAGGAGGTACCGGGGAGCTGTTTTTT
v_call: TRBV7-9; j_call: TRBJ2-5; d_call: TRBD1; clone_size: -; cdr3_aa: CASSSGTAFIWNQETQYF; cdr3_nt: TGTGCCAGCAGCTCCGGGACAGCATTTATTTGGAACCAAGAGACCCAGTACTTC
v_call: TRBV5-6; j_call: TRBJ2-7; d_call: TRBD2; clone_size: -; cdr3_aa: CASSPQGGVDEQYF; cdr3_nt: TGTGCCAGCAGCCCGCAGGGAGGGGTCGACGAGCAGTACTTC
v_call: TRBV28; j_call: TRBJ2-3; d_call: -; clone_size: -; cdr3_aa: CASSLVEREEARADTQYF; cdr3_nt: TGTGCCAGCAGTTTAGTAGAGCGAGAGGAGGCACGGGCAGATACGCAGTATTTT
v_call: TRBV27; j_call: TRBJ2-7; d_call: TRBD2; clone_size: -; cdr3_aa: CASSSRPSGSSYEQYF; cdr3_nt: TGTGCCAGCAGTTCCCGGCCCAGCGGGAGCTCCTACGAGCAGTACTTC
v_call: TRBV9; j_call: TRBJ1-1; d_call: -; clone_size: -; cdr3_aa: CASSQGPNTEAFF; cdr3_nt: TGTGCCAGCAGTCAGGGACCGAACACTGAAGCTTTCTTT
v_call: TRBV6-6; j_call: TRBJ2-5; d_call: TRBD2; clone_size: -; cdr3_aa: CASGQLAGGETQYF; cdr3_nt: TGTGCCAGCGGCCAACTAGCGGGAGGAGAGACCCAGTACTTC
v_call: TRBV9; j_call: TRBJ1-4; d_call: -; clone_size: few; cdr3_aa: CASSSDRNEKLFF; cdr3_nt: TGTGCCAGCAGCTCAGACAGAAATGAAAAACTGTTTTTT